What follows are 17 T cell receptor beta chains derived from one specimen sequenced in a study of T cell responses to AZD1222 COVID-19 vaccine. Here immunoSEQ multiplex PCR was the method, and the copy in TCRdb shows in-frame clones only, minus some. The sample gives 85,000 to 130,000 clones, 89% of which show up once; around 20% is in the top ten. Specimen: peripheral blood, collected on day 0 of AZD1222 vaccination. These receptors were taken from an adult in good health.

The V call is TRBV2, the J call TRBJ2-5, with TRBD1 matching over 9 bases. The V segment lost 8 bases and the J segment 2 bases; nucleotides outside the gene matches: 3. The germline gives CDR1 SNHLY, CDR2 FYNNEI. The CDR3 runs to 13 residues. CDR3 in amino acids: CASDRGKQETQYF. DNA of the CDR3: TGTGCCAGCGACAGGGGGAAGCAAGAGACCCAGTACTTC.

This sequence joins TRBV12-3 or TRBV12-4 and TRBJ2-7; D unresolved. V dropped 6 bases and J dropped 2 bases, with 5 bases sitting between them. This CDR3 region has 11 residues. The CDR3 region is CASSLTYEQYF. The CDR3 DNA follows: TGTGCCAGCAGCCTAACCTACGAGCAGTACTTC.

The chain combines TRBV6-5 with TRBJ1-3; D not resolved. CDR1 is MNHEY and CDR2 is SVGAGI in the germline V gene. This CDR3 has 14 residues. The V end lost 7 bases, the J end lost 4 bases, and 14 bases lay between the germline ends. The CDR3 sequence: CASTYNEGGNTIYF. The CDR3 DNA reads TGTGCCAGCACCTACAATGAGGGAGGAAACACCATATATTTT.

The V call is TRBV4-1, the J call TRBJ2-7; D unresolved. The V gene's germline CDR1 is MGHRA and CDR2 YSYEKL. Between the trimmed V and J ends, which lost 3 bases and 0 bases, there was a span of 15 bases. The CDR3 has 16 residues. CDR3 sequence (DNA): TGCGCCAGCAGCCAGGAACAGCTGCTTAGCTCCTACGAGCAGTACTTC. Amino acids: CASSQEQLLSSYEQYF.

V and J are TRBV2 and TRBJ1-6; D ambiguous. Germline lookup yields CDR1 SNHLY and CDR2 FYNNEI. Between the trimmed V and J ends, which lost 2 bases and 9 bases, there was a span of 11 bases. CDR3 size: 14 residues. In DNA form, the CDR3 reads TGTGCCAGCAGTGAAAATACCTCTCGTTCACCCCTCCACTTT. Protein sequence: CASSENTSRSPLHF.

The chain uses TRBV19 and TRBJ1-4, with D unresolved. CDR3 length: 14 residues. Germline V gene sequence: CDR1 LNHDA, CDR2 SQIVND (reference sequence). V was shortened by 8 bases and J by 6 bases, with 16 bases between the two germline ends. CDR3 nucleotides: TGTGCCAGTCAAGCCGGGATCGCGGATGAAAAACTGTTTTTT. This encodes CASQAGIADEKLFF.

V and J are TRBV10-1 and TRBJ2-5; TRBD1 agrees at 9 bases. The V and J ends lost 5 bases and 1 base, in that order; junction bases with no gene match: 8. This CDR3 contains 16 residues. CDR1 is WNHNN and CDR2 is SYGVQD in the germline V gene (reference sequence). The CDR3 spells CASSPDRGRRQETQYF. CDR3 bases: TGCGCCAGCAGTCCGGACAGGGGACGACGCCAAGAGACCCAGTACTTC.

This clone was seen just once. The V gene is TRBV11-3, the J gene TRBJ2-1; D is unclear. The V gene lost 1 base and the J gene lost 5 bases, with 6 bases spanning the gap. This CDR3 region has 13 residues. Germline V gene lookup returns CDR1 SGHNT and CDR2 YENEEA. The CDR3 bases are TGTGCCAGCAGCTTAGTAATGGACAATGAGCAGTTCTTC. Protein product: CASSLVMDNEQFF.

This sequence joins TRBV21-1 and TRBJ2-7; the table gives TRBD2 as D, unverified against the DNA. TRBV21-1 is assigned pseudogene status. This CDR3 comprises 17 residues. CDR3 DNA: TGTGCCAGCAGCAAAGTGATCAGGGACTCAGAGGTAAACGAGCAGTACTTC. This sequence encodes CASSKVIRDSEVNEQYF.

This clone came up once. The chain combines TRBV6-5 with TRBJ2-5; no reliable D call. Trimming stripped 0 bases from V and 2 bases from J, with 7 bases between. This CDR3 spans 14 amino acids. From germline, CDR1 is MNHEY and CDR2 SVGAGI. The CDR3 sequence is CASSYSPRQETQYF. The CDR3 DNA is TGTGCCAGCAGTTACTCACCCAGACAAGAGACCCAGTACTTC.

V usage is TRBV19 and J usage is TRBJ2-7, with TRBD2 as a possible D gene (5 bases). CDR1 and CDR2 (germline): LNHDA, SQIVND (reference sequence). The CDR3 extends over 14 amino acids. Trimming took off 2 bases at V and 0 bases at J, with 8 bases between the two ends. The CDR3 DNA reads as TGTGCCAGTAGTATATTAACTAGCTCCTACGAGCAGTACTTC. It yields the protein CASSILTSSYEQYF.

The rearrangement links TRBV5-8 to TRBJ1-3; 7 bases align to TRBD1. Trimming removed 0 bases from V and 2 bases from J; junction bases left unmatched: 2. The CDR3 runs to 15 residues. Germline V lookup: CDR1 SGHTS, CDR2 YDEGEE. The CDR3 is CASSLDRGTGNTIYF. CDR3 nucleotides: TGTGCCAGCAGCTTGGACAGGGGAACTGGAAACACCATATATTTT.

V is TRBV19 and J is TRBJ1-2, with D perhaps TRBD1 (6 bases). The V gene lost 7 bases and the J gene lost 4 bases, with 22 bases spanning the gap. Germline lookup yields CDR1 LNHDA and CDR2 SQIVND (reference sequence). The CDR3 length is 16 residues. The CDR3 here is CASTNPAGALGYGYTF. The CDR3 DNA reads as TGTGCCAGTACCAACCCCGCAGGGGCCTTGGGCTATGGCTACACCTTC.

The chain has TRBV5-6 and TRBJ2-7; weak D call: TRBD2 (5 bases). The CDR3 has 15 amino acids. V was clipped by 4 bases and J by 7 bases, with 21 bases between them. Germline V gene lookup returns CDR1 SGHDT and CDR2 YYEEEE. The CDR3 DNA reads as TGTGCCAGCAGCACATTACTAGTCCCCACTCCAGAGCAGTACTTC. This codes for CASSTLLVPTPEQYF. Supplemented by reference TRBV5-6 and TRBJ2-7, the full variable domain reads DAGVTQSPTHLIKTRGQQVTLRCSPKSGHDTVSWYQQALGQGPQFIFQYYEEEERQRGNFPDRFSGHQFPNYSSELNVNALLLGDSALYLCASSTLLVPTPEQYFGPGTRLTVT.

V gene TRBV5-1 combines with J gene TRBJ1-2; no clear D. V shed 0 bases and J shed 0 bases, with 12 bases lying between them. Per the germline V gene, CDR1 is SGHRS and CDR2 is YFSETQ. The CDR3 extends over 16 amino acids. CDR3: CASSLDPSIANYGYTF. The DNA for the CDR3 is TGCGCCAGCAGCTTGGACCCTTCCATAGCTAACTATGGCTACACCTTC.

The DNA of the CDR3 is TGTGCCAGCAGCCCAGGACAGGGTCTACCCGGGGAGCTGTTTTTT. Its protein is CASSPGQGLPGELFF. V and J are TRBV7-3 and TRBJ2-2; 8 bases fit TRBD1. The germline gives CDR1 SGHTA, CDR2 FQGTGA. V was pared by 5 bases and J by 6 bases, with 8 bases of the junction left unmatched. The CDR3 contains 15 residues.

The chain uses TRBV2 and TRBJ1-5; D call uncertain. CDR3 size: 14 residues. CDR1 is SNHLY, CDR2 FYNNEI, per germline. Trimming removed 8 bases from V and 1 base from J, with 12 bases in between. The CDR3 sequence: CASRSVLSNQPQHF. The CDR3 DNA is TGTGCCAGCCGCTCTGTCCTAAGCAATCAGCCCCAGCATTTT.